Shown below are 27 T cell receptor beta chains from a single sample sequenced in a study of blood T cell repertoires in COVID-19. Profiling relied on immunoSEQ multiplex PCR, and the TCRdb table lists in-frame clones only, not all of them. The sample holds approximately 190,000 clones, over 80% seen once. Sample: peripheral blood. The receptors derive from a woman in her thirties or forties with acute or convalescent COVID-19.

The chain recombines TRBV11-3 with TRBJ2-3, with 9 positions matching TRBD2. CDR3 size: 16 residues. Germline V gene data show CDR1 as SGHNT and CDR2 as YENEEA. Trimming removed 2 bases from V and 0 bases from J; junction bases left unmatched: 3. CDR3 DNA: TGTGCCAGCAGCTTAAGGGCGGGGGGGAGCACAGATACGCAGTATTTT. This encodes CASSLRAGGSTDTQYF.

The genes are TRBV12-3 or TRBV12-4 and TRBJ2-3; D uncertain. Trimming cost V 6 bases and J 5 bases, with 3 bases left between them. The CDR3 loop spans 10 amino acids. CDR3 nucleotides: TGTGCCAGCAGCCGAGATACGCAGTATTTT. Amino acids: CASSRDTQYF.

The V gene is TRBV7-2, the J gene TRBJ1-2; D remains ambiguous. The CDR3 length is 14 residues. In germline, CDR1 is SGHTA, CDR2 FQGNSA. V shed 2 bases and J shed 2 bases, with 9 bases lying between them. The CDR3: CASSLMRKNYGYTF. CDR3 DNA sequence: TGTGCCAGCAGCTTAATGAGGAAAAACTATGGCTACACCTTC. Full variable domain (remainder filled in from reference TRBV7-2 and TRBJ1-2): GAGVSQSPSNKVTEKGKDVELRCDPISGHTALYWYRQSLGQGLEFLIYFQGNSAPDKSGLPSDRFSAERTGGSVSTLTIQRTQQEDSAVYLCASSLMRKNYGYTFGSGTRLTVV.

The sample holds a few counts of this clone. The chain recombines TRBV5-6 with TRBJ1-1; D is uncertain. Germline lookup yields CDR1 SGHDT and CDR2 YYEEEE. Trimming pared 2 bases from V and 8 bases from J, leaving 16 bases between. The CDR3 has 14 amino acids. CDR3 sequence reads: CASSFYSLGPEAFF. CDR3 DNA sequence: TGTGCCAGCAGCTTCTATTCATTGGGCCCAGAAGCTTTCTTT.

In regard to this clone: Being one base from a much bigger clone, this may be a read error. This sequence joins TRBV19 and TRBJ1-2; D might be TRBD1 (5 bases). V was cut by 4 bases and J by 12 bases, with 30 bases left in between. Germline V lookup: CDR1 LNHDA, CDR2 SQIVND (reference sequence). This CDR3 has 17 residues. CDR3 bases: TGTGCCAGTAGTACCCTAAATCCCAGGGTTAGGGATGGCGGCCACACCTTC. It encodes CASSTLNPRVRDGGHTF.

CDR3 sequence (DNA): TGTGCTAGTGGTCAGATTCCCCGCGGATGGAAAACAGCCAAAAACATTCAGTACTTC. Its protein is CASGQIPRGWKTAKNIQYF. The genes are TRBV12-5 and TRBJ2-4; D gene ambiguous. The V gene's germline CDR1 is LGHNT and CDR2 FRNRAP. This CDR3 has 19 amino acids. V shed 5 bases and J shed 0 bases, with 23 bases lying between them.

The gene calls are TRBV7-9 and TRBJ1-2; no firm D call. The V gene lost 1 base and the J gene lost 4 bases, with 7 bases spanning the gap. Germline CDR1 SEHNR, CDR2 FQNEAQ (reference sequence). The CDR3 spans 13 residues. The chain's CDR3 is CASSLEQSYGYTF. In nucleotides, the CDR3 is TGTGCCAGCAGCTTAGAACAGAGCTATGGCTACACCTTC. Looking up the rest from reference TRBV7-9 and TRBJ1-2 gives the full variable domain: DTGVSQNPRHKITKRGQNVTFRCDPISEHNRLYWYRQTLGQGPEFLTYFQNEAQLEKSRLLSDRFSAERPKGSFSTLEIQRTEQGDSAMYLCASSLEQSYGYTFGSGTRLTVV.

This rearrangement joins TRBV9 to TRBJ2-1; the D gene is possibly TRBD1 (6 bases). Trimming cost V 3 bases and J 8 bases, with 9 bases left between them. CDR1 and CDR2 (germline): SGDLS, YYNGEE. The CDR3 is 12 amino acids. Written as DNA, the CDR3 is TGTGCCAGCAGCGCAGGGGTCGATGAGCAGTTCTTC. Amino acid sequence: CASSAGVDEQFF.

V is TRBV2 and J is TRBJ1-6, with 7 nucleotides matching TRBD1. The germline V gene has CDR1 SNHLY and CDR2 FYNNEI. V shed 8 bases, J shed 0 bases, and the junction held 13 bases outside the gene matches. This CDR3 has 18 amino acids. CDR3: CASGGQTSLSSYNSPLHF. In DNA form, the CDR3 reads TGTGCCAGCGGGGGACAGACTTCACTGAGCTCCTATAATTCACCCCTCCACTTT.

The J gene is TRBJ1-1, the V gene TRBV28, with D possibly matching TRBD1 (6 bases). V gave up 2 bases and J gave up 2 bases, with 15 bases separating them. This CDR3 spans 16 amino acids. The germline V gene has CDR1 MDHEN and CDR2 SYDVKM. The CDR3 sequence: CASSLPLYRVNTEAFF. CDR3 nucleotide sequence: TGTGCCAGCAGTTTACCGCTCTACAGGGTTAACACTGAAGCTTTCTTT.

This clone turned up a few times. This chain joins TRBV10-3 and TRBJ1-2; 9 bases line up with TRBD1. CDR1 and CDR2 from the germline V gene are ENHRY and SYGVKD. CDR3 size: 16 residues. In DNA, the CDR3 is TGTGCTACCCGGGAAGGACAGGGGTTAAGTAACTATGGCTACACCTTC. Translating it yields CATREGQGLSNYGYTF.

The CDR3 bases are TGTGCCAGCAGGCACCTACTTAATGAAAAACTGTTTTTT. The encoded protein is CASRHLLNEKLFF. The rearrangement joins TRBV3-1 (or the pseudogene TRBV3-2) to TRBJ1-4; no firm D call. V was trimmed by 6 bases and J by 4 bases, leaving 9 bases between them. The CDR3 sequence is 13 residues long. Germline CDR1 is LGHDT and CDR2 is YNNKEL (reference sequence).

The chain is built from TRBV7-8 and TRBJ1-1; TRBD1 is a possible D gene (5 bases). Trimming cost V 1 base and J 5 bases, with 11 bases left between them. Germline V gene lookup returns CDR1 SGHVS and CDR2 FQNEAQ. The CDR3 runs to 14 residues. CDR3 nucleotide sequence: TGTGCCAGCAGCTTAGGGGGGGGAAGGACTGAAGCTTTCTTT. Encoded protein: CASSLGGGRTEAFF. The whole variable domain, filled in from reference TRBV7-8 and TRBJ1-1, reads GAGVSQSPRYKVAKRGQDVALRCDPISGHVSLFWYQQALGQGPEFLTYFQNEAQLDKSGLPSDRFFAERPEGSVSTLKIQRTQQEDSAVYLCASSLGGGRTEAFFGQGTRLTVV.

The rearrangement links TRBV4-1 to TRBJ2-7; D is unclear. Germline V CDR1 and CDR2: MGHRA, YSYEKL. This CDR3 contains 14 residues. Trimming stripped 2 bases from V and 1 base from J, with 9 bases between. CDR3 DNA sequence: TGCGCCAGCAGCCAACCACTAAGTTCCTACGAGCAGTACTTC. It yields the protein CASSQPLSSYEQYF.

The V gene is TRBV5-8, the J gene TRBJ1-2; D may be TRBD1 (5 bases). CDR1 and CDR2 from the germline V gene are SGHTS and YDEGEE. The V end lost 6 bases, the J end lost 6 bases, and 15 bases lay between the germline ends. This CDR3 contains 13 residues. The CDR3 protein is CASTPWGVNGYTF. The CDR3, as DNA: TGTGCCAGCACCCCTTGGGGGGTTAATGGCTACACCTTC.

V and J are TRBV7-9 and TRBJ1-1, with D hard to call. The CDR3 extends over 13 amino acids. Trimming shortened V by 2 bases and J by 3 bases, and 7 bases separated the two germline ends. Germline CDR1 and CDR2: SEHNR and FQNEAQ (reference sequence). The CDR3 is CASSLTADTEAFF. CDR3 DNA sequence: TGTGCCAGCAGCTTAACAGCAGACACTGAAGCTTTCTTT.

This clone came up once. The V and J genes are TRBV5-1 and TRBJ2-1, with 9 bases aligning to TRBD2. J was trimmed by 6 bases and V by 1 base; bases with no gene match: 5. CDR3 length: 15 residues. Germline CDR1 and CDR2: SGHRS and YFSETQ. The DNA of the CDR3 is TGCGCCAGCAGCTTGCAACTAGCGGGCAGCAATGAGCAGTTCTTC. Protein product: CASSLQLAGSNEQFF. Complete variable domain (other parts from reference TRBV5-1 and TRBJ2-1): KAGVTQTPRYLIKTRGQQVTLSCSPISGHRSVSWYQQTPGQGLQFLFEYFSETQRNKGNFPGRFSGRQFSNSRSEMNVSTLELGDSALYLCASSLQLAGSNEQFFGPGTRLTVL.

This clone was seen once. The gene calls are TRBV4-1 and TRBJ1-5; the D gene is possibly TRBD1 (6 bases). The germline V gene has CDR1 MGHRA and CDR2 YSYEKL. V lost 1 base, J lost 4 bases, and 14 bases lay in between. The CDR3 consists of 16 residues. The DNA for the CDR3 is TGCGCCAGCAGCCAAGCCGGTCAGGGGTTTAATCAGCCCCAGCATTTT. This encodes CASSQAGQGFNQPQHF.

CDR3 residues: CASLTSGSYEQYF. The CDR3 DNA follows: TGTGCCAGCCTGACTAGCGGGAGCTACGAGCAGTACTTC. J is TRBJ2-7 and V is TRBV7-9; 12 nucleotides line up with TRBD2. The CDR3 is 13 amino acids. Looked up from germline, CDR1 is SEHNR and CDR2 is FQNEAQ (reference sequence). J gave up 3 bases and V 8 bases, and 2 bases lay outside the gene matches. Filled out from reference TRBV7-9 and TRBJ2-7, the complete variable domain reads DTGVSQNPRHKITKRGQNVTFRCDPISEHNRLYWYRQTLGQGPEFLTYFQNEAQLEKSRLLSDRFSAERPKGSFSTLEIQRTEQGDSAMYLCASLTSGSYEQYFGPGTRLTVT.

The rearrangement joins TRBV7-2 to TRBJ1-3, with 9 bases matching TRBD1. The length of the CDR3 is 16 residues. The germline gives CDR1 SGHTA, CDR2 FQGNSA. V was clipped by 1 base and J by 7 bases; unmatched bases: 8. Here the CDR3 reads CASSLGGGQGANTIYF. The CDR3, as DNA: TGTGCCAGCAGCTTAGGAGGGGGACAGGGTGCCAACACCATATATTTT.

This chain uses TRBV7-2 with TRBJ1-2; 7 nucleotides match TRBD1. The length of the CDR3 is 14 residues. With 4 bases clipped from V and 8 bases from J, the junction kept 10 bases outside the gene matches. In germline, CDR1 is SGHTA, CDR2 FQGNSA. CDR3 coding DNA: TGTGCCAGCAGCTCCTTTGAGGGGGCTAGGGGCTACACCTTC. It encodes CASSSFEGARGYTF.

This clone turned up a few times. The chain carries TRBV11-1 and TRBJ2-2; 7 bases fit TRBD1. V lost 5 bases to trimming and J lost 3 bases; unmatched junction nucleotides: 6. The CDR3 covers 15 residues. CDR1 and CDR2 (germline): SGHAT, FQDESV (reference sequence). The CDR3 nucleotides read TGTGCCAGCAGCCTAACAGGGGTGGACACCGGGGAGCTGTTTTTT. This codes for CASSLTGVDTGELFF.

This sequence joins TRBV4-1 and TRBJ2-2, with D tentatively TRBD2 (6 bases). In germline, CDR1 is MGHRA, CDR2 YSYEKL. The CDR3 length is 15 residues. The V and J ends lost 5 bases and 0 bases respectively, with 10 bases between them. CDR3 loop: CASSCSGANTGELFF. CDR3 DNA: TGCGCCAGCAGCTGTAGCGGAGCGAACACCGGGGAGCTGTTTTTT.

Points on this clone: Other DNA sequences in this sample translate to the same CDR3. The CDR3, as DNA: TGTGCCAGCAGCCAAGTTGGCAGTATGAACACTGAAGCTTTCTTT. Encoded protein: CASSQVGSMNTEAFF. This chain joins TRBV3-1 (or the pseudogene TRBV3-2) and TRBJ1-1, with D unresolved. Trimming removed 1 base from V and 0 bases from J, with 9 bases in between. Germline assignment: CDR1 LGHDT and CDR2 YNNKEL (reference sequence). The length of the CDR3 is 15 residues.

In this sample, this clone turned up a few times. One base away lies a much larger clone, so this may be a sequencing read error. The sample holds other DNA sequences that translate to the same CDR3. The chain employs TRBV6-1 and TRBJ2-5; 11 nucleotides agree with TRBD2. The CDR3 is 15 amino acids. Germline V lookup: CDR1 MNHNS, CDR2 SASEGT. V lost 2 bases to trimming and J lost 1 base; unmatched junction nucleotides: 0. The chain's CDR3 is CASSELAGGQETQYF. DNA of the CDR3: TGTGCCAGCAGTGAACTAGCGGGGGGCCAAGAGACCCAGTACTTC.

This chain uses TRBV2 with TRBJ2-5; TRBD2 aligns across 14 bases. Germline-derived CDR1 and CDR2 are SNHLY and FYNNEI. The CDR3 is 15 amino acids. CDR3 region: CAAGTSGRYGETQYF. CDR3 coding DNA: TGTGCGGCGGGGACTAGCGGGAGATACGGGGAGACCCAGTACTTC.

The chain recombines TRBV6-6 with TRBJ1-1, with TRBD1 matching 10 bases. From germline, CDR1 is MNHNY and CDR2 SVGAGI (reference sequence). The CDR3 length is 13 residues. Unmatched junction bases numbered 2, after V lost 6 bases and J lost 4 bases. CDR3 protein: CASRRTGGTEAFF. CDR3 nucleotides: TGTGCCAGCAGAAGGACAGGGGGCACTGAAGCTTTCTTT.